A few counts support the clone carrying this T cell receptor (beta chain). The target antigen is unknown. The sample originates from a study of T cells in localized non-small cell lung cancer. Notes on the study in general: Detection in adjacent lung was observed for a median approximately 53 of the top 100 tumor clones. Compared with tumor, uninvolved adjacent lung displayed greater T cell clonality, ranking highest overall.

Germline V CDR1 and CDR2: SGDLS, YYNGEE. The CDR3 loop spans 17 amino acids. With V trimmed by 5 bases and J by 5 bases, 14 bases remained unmatched. Profiling relied on immunoSEQ multiplex PCR, and the TCRdb table lists in-frame clones only, not all of them. The sample has over 550 clones, roughly 20% seen once; the top ten hold over 8%. This clonotype was sampled from a male donor aged 60 or over with stage III squamous cell lung carcinoma. J is TRBJ2-2 and V is TRBV9, with 8 bases matching TRBD1. Specimen: lung tumor tissue, collected before any cancer treatment. Written as DNA, the CDR3 is TGTGCCAGCAGTGAATCCCACCCAGGGGGCGGTACCGGGGAGCTGTTTTTT. Translation: CASSESHPGGGTGELFF.